What follows are 17 T cell receptor beta chains derived from one specimen sequenced in a study of Ad26.COV2.S vaccination and SARS-CoV-2 variants. Described treatment: around 19 received Ad26.COV2.S at low or high dose, single or two shots; about 5 received placebo; per-sample allocation not given. All samples were drawn on day 63, counting from the first vaccine or placebo injection. Generated by immunoSEQ multiplex PCR, the TCRdb table keeps only in-frame clones and is missing some. The top ten clones hold about 1.7% of a sample with about 460,000 clones, roughly nine tenths of them seen once. The sample consisted of peripheral blood, taken in a trial of Ad26.COV2.S vaccine versus placebo. These receptors were taken from a person aged 18-65 years who received the Ad26.COV2.S COVID-19 vaccine or a placebo.

The rearrangement uses TRBV6-4 and TRBJ2-1, with 8 bases matching TRBD2. CDR3 length: 14 residues. Germline CDR1 reads MRHNA; CDR2 reads SNTAGT. Trimming took 5 bases from V and 6 from J; bases not matched to a gene: 6. The CDR3: CASSKGLDSNEQFF. As DNA, the CDR3 is TGTGCCAGCAGTAAGGGACTAGACAGCAATGAGCAGTTCTTC.

The chain employs TRBV12-3 or TRBV12-4 and TRBJ1-1; D remains unclear. CDR3 length: 13 amino acids. Trimming removed 6 bases from V and 2 bases from J, with 10 bases in between. The CDR3 loop reads CASSRHHNTEAFF. In DNA, the CDR3 is TGTGCCAGCAGCAGACATCATAACACTGAAGCTTTCTTT.

This rearrangement joins TRBV2 to TRBJ1-6; the D gene is possibly TRBD1 (5 bases). The CDR3 totals 16 residues. Germline values: CDR1 SNHLY, CDR2 FYNNEI. V was trimmed by 0 bases and J by 10 bases, leaving 16 bases between them. CDR3 nucleotide sequence: TGTGCCAGCAGTGAAGCTTTCCAGGGTAGTTACTCACCCCTCCACTTT. It translates to CASSEAFQGSYSPLHF.

The chain recombines TRBV6-5 with TRBJ2-2; TRBD1 matches at 9 bases. CDR1 is MNHEY and CDR2 is SVGAGI in the germline V gene. This CDR3 spans 15 amino acids. Germline trimming cut 6 bases from V and 3 bases from J; bases unmatched to any gene: 5. CDR3 loop: CASSRTGGDTGELFF. The CDR3 region has the DNA TGTGCCAGCAGCCGAACAGGGGGCGACACCGGGGAGCTGTTTTTT.

The J gene is TRBJ2-5, the V gene TRBV7-9; 7 positions match TRBD2. V gave up 3 bases and J gave up 4 bases; unmatched junction bases: 2. CDR1 is SEHNR and CDR2 is FQNEAQ in the germline V gene (reference sequence). This CDR3 spans 13 amino acids. The CDR3 loop reads CASSFWGGETQYF. As DNA, the CDR3 is TGTGCCAGCAGCTTTTGGGGGGGAGAGACCCAGTACTTC.

This sequence joins TRBV4-2 and TRBJ1-5, with D hard to call. The ends were cut back, 0 bases at V and 6 bases at J, with 6 bases in the middle. The CDR3 loop spans 13 amino acids. Germline CDR1 LGHNA, CDR2 YNFKEQ. The CDR3 nucleotides are TGTGCCAGCAGCCAAGATCGGCGTCAGCCCCAGCATTTT. It yields the protein CASSQDRRQPQHF.

The V and J genes are TRBV30 and TRBJ1-5, with TRBD1 identical over 7 bases. J was trimmed by 7 bases and V by 0 bases; bases with no gene match: 3. Germline V gene lookup returns CDR1 GTSNPN and CDR2 SVGIG (reference sequence). The CDR3 totals 13 residues. The CDR3 here is CAWSVRDSQPQHF. The CDR3 nucleotides are TGTGCCTGGAGTGTCCGGGACAGCCAGCCCCAGCATTTT.

This chain joins TRBV19 and TRBJ2-1, with 8 bases identical to TRBD2. V dropped 3 bases and J dropped 1; count of bases not matched to a gene: 8. Germline CDR1 and CDR2: LNHDA and SQIVND (reference sequence). The CDR3 has 17 residues. The CDR3 reads CASSILSGSVSYNEQFF. The CDR3 bases are TGTGCCAGTAGTATTTTAAGCGGGAGTGTGTCCTACAATGAGCAGTTCTTC.

The chain combines TRBV4-3 with TRBJ2-6, with 10 bases matching TRBD2. Per the germline V gene, CDR1 is LGHNA and CDR2 is YSLEER. V trimming: 1 base; J trimming: 0 bases; junction bases outside the gene matches: 15. CDR3 length: 22 amino acids. The CDR3 region is CASSQVVVAGGHISSGANVLTF. Written as DNA, the CDR3 is TGCGCCAGCAGCCAAGTTGTGGTAGCGGGGGGACACATAAGCTCTGGGGCCAACGTCCTGACTTTC.

The V call is TRBV21-1, the J call TRBJ2-4; no check of the table's D call, TRBD1, against the DNA was made. TRBV21-1 is a listed pseudogene. The CDR3 loop spans 11 amino acids. The CDR3 DNA sequence: TGTGCCAGCAGCGCAGACAGTGATCGGTACTTC. It specifies CASSADSDRYF.

The chain combines TRBV30 with TRBJ2-5; D call uncertain. V was clipped by 0 bases and J by 0 bases, with 5 bases between them. Looked up from germline, CDR1 is GTSNPN and CDR2 is SVGIG (reference sequence). This CDR3 has 13 residues. CDR3 region: CAWSVGYQETQYF. The DNA for the CDR3 is TGTGCCTGGAGTGTAGGATACCAAGAGACCCAGTACTTC.

V gene TRBV6-5 combines with J gene TRBJ1-1, with no clear D. Trimming pared 6 bases from V and 3 bases from J, leaving 11 bases between. This CDR3 contains 13 residues. Germline lookup yields CDR1 MNHEY and CDR2 SVGAGI. CDR3 sequence reads: CASSRGEDTEAFF. The CDR3 DNA is TGTGCCAGCAGCAGAGGAGAGGACACTGAAGCTTTCTTT.

This chain links TRBV6-2 or TRBV6-3 with TRBJ2-4; D unresolved. With 2 bases removed from V and 6 bases from J, the gap between germline ends came to 5 bases. This CDR3 comprises 12 residues. Germline V gene sequence: CDR1 MNHEY, CDR2 SVGEGT. The CDR3 region has the DNA TGTGCCAGCAGTTACGGCATAAACATTCAGTACTTC. Its translation is CASSYGINIQYF.

This chain connects TRBV30 to TRBJ2-3, with D possibly matching TRBD1 (6 bases). The CDR3 totals 17 residues. Looked up from germline, CDR1 is GTSNPN and CDR2 is SVGIG (reference sequence). V was trimmed by 0 bases and J by 1 base, leaving 17 bases between them. The CDR3 protein is CAWSVRPVGTRTDTQYF. In nucleotides, the CDR3 is TGTGCCTGGAGTGTACGGCCTGTTGGGACACGCACAGATACGCAGTATTTT.

The chain joins TRBV5-4 to TRBJ2-5, with TRBD1 identical over 10 bases. Trimming cost V 4 bases and J 7 bases; bases outside gene matches: 13. Germline values: CDR1 SGHNT, CDR2 YYREEE (reference sequence). This CDR3 region has 16 residues. The chain's CDR3 is CASSQTGTGVLRTQYF. CDR3 DNA sequence: TGTGCCAGCAGCCAAACCGGGACAGGGGTTCTGAGGACCCAGTACTTC.

This clone occurred once. The chain couples TRBV18 to TRBJ2-3; 7 bases match TRBD1. The CDR3 sequence is 16 residues long. The J segment lost 2 bases and the V segment lost 4 bases, leaving 9 bases of the junction unmatched. Germline CDR1 reads KGHSH; CDR2 reads LQKENI. The CDR3 here is CASSRETGHHTDTQYF. The CDR3 region has the DNA TGTGCCAGCTCACGAGAGACAGGGCACCACACAGATACGCAGTATTTT.

This chain connects TRBV7-6 to TRBJ2-7; D perhaps matches TRBD1 (5 bases). V was trimmed by 4 bases and J by 4 bases, leaving 8 bases between them. Germline V gene sequence: CDR1 SGHVS, CDR2 FNYEAQ. The CDR3 spans 12 residues. Here the CDR3 DNA reads TGTGCCAGCAGCTCTACAGGTTACGAGCAGTACTTC. It is translated as CASSSTGYEQYF.